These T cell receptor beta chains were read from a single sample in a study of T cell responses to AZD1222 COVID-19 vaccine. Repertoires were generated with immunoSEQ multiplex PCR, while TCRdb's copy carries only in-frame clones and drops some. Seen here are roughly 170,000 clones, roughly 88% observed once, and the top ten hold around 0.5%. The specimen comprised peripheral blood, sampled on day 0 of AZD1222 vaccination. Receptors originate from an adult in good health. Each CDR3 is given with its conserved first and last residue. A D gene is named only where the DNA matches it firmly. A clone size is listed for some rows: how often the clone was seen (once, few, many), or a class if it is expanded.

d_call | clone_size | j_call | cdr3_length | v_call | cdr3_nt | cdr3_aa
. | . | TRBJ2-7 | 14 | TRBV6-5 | TGTGCCAGCAGGTCCGCAGGGAACCTTTACGAGCAGTACTTC | CASRSAGNLYEQYF
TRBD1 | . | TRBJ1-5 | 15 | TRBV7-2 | TGTGCCAGCAGCTTAGGAGGGGGCGGATATCAGCCCCAGCATTTT | CASSLGGGGYQPQHF
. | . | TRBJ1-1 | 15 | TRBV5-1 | TGCGCCAGCAGCCAAGGAGGAACTAGGAACACTGAAGCTTTCTTT | CASSQGGTRNTEAFF
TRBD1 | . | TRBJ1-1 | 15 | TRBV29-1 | TGCAGCGTTGAAGGGTTCCCAGGGACAGGGACCGAAGCTTTCTTT | CSVEGFPGTGTEAFF
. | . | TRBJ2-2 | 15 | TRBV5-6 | TGTGCCAGCAGGTTTGCGGGGACAAACACCGGGGAGCTGTTTTTT | CASRFAGTNTGELFF
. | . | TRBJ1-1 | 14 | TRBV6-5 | TGTGCCAGCAGTTATGTGGGAGAGAACACTGAAGCTTTCTTT | CASSYVGENTEAFF
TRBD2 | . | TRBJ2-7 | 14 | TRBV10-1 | TGCGCCAGCAGTGAGACTAGCGGGATCTACGAGCAGTACTTC | CASSETSGIYEQYF
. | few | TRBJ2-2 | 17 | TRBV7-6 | TGTGCCAGCAGCTTAGCGCCCGGGGGCGCTGACACCGGGGAGCTGTTTTTT | CASSLAPGGADTGELFF
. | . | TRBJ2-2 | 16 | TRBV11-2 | TGTGCCAGCAGCTTAGTCGGGCAGCCGAACACCGGGGAGCTGTTTTTT | CASSLVGQPNTGELFF
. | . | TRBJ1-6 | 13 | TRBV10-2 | TGCGCCAGCAGTGATACCCGGGTTGGTCCCCTCCACTTT | CASSDTRVGPLHF
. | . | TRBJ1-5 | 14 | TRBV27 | TGTGCCAGCAGTTTACAGGGTTTCAATCAGCCCCAGCATTTT | CASSLQGFNQPQHF
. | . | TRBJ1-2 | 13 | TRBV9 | TGTGCCAGCAGCGTAGAAGGGGACTATGGCTACACCTTC | CASSVEGDYGYTF
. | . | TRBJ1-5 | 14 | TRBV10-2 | TGCGCCAGCAGTGAGTCAGGGATGGGGAGACCCCAGCATTTT | CASSESGMGRPQHF
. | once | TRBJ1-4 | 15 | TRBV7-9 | TGTGCCAGCAGCCGTGGTATTGGTGTTAATGAAAAACTGTTTTTT | CASSRGIGVNEKLFF
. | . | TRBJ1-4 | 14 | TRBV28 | TGTGCCAGCAGCCTCGTAGGGGAGCGGGAAAAACTGTTTTTT | CASSLVGEREKLFF
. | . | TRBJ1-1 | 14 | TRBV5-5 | TGTGCCAGCAGTCCCCCGGTTATGGGGTTCGAGGCTTTCTTT | CASSPPVMGFEAFF
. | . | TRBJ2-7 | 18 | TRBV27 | TGTGCCAGCAGTTTAAGTCGGGTGGGTACAGGGAGCTCCTACGAGCAGTACTTC | CASSLSRVGTGSSYEQYF
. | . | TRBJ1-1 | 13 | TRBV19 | TGTGCCAGTAGTCTACCGACGAACACTGAAGCTTTCTTT | CASSLPTNTEAFF
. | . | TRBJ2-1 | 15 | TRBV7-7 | TGTGCTAGCAGCTTAGCCGGATACGGGGGAGTAGAGCAGTTCTTC | CASSLAGYGGVEQFF
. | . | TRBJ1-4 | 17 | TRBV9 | TGTGCCAGCAGCGGTTTGGGGAGGGGACCTCTTAATGAAAAACTGTTTTTT | CASSGLGRGPLNEKLFF
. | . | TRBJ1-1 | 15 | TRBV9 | TGTGCCAGCAGTCCCAGTGGCCGGGGGGGAACTGAAGCTTTCTTT | CASSPSGRGGTEAFF
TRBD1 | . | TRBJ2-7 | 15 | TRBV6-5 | TGTGCCAGCAGTTACCCCGCAGGGGGTTCCTACGAGCAGTACTTC | CASSYPAGGSYEQYF